These 3 T cell receptor beta chains were all obtained from the same sample, sequenced in a study of blood T cell repertoires in COVID-19. Data came from immunoSEQ multiplex PCR; TCRdb stores just in-frame clones and leaves some out. Of tens of thousands of clones detected, roughly 90% appear once; the ten largest clones hold under 15%. The source material was peripheral blood. These receptors all stem from an elderly man with acute or convalescent COVID-19.

The chain has TRBV19 and TRBJ1-5; 7 bases agree with TRBD1. The CDR3 sequence is 15 residues long. V shed 6 bases, J shed 9 bases, and the junction held 14 bases outside the gene matches. Germline V gives CDR1 LNHDA, CDR2 SQIVND (reference sequence). In DNA form, the CDR3 reads TGTGCCAGTAGGGCTCTAGACGAGGGGGCCTCGCCCCAGCATTTT. As protein: CASRALDEGASPQHF.

The chain is built from TRBV6-5 and TRBJ1-4; D gene unclear. V gave up 6 bases and J gave up 3 bases, with 11 bases separating them. Germline V gives CDR1 MNHEY, CDR2 SVGAGI. The CDR3 runs to 14 residues. The CDR3 bases are TGTGCCAGCAGGAAGAGCGTCCCTAATGAAAAACTGTTTTTT. Its translation is CASRKSVPNEKLFF.

This sequence joins TRBV6-5 and TRBJ1-1; no clear D gene. This CDR3 has 13 amino acids. Germline-derived CDR1 and CDR2 are MNHEY and SVGAGI. CDR3 coding DNA: TGTGGGCTTGGGAGGGAGGTGAACACTGAAGCTTTCTTT. The encoded protein is CGLGREVNTEAFF.